Shown below are 3 T cell receptor beta chains from a single sample sequenced in a study of the immune and genomic landscape of osteosarcoma (TCRdb year 2020). Specimens were post-treatment primary, local recurrence and metastasis tumors from poor-prognosis patients. The library relied on the immunoSEQ multiplex PCR assay. Held by TCRdb, this immuneACCESS table contains in-frame sequences only and omits some clones. Under half of the omission traces to an unresolved V gene where checked; the cause of the rest is unknown. This sample lists about 4,600 clones; approximately 71% were detected once. In total, the top ten clones hold less than 20% of the sample. The sample comprised osteosarcoma tumor tissue from the femur. Every receptor here comes from a human donor with osteosarcoma.

V gene TRBV7-9 combines with J gene TRBJ1-2, with D possibly TRBD1 on 5 matching bases. Between the trimmed V and J ends, which lost 5 bases and 1 base, there was a span of 8 bases. CDR3 size: 13 residues. CDR1 is SEHNR, CDR2 FQNEAQ, per germline (reference sequence). As DNA, the CDR3 is TGTGCCAGCAGCCCCAGGGTTAACTATGGCTACACCTTC. Amino acid sequence: CASSPRVNYGYTF. The whole variable domain, filled in from reference TRBV7-9 and TRBJ1-2, reads DTGVSQNPRHKITKRGQNVTFRCDPISEHNRLYWYRQTLGQGPEFLTYFQNEAQLEKSRLLSDRFSAERPKGSFSTLEIQRTEQGDSAMYLCASSPRVNYGYTFGSGTRLTVV.

In DNA form, the CDR3 reads TGTGCCACCAGCAGGACCAGGGGGCTTGGAAACACCATATATTTT. Protein sequence: CATSRTRGLGNTIYF. V gene TRBV15 combines with J gene TRBJ1-3, with 8 bases matching TRBD1. Trimming cost V 3 bases and J 3 bases; bases outside gene matches: 4. Germline CDR1 and CDR2: LNHNV and YYDKDF (reference sequence). The CDR3 runs 15 residues.

The rearrangement links TRBV7-8 to TRBJ2-1, with D hard to call. The CDR3 is made up of 13 amino acids. The V end lost 5 bases, the J end lost 8 bases, and 13 bases lay between the germline ends. Per the germline V gene, CDR1 is SGHVS and CDR2 is FQNEAQ. The CDR3 DNA follows: TGTGCCAGCAGCCGATCACGGAGCTATGAGCAGTTCTTC. Its protein is CASSRSRSYEQFF. The full variable domain, rest sourced from reference TRBV7-8 and TRBJ2-1, is GAGVSQSPRYKVAKRGQDVALRCDPISGHVSLFWYQQALGQGPEFLTYFQNEAQLDKSGLPSDRFFAERPEGSVSTLKIQRTQQEDSAVYLCASSRSRSYEQFFGPGTRLTVL.